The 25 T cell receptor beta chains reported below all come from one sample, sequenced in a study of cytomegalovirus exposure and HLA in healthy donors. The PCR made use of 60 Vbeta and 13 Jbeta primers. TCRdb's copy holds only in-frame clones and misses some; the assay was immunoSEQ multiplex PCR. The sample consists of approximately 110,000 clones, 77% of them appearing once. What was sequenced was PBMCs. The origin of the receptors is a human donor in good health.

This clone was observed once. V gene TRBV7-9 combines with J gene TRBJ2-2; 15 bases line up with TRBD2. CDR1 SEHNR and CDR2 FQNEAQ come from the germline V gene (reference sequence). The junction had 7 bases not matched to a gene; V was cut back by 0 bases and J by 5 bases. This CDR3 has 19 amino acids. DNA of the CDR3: TGTGCCAGCAGCTTAGCACCGGGACTAGCGGGAGGATCAACCGGGGAGCTGTTTTTT. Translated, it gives CASSLAPGLAGGSTGELFF.

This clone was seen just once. CDR3 sequence: CASSQVGLNSRETQYF. The CDR3 bases are TGTGCCAGCAGCCAAGTAGGACTGAACTCTCGAGAGACCCAGTACTTC. The V call is TRBV14, the J call TRBJ2-5; TRBD2 is a possible D gene (5 bases). V lost 1 base, J lost 4 bases, and 16 bases lay in between. This CDR3 comprises 16 residues. The germline V gene has CDR1 SGHDN and CDR2 FVKESK.

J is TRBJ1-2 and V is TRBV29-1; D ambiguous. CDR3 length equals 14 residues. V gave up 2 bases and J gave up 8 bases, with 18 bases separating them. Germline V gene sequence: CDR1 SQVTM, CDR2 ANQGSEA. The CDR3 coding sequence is TGCAGCGTTGAATGGCAGTCCAGAGCCGGGGGCTACACCTTC. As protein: CSVEWQSRAGGYTF.

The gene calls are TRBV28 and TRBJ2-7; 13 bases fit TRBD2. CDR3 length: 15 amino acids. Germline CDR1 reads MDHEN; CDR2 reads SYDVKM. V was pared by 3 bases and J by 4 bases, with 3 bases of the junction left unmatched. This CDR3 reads CASSFGTSGDYEQYF. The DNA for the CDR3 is TGTGCCAGCAGTTTTGGGACTAGCGGGGATTACGAGCAGTACTTC. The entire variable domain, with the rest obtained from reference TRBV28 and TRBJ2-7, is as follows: DVKVTQSSRYLVKRTGEKVFLECVQDMDHENMFWYRQDPGLGLRLIYFSYDVKMKEKGDIPEGYSVSREKKERFSLILESASTNQTSMYLCASSFGTSGDYEQYFGPGTRLTVT.

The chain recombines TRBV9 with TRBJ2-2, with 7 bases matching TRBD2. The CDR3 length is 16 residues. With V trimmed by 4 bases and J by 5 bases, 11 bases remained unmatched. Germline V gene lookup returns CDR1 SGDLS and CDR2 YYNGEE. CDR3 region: CASSPEIGRATGELFF. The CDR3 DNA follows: TGTGCCAGCAGCCCCGAAATAGGGAGGGCGACCGGGGAGCTGTTTTTT.

CDR3 sequence: CASSRSQGSGETQYF. Here the CDR3 DNA reads TGCGCCAGCAGCCGGTCTCAGGGGAGTGGAGAGACCCAGTACTTC. The V and J genes are TRBV5-1 and TRBJ2-5; weak D call: TRBD1 (6 bases). V dropped 4 bases and J dropped 4 bases, with 17 bases sitting between them. The V gene's germline CDR1 is SGHRS and CDR2 YFSETQ. The CDR3 sequence is 15 residues long.

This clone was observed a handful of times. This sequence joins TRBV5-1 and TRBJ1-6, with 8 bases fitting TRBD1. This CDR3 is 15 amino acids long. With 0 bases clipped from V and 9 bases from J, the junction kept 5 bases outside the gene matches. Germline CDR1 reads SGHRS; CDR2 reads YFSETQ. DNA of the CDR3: TGCGCCAGCAGCTTGGGGGGGACAGGTAGTTCACCCCTCCACTTT. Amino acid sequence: CASSLGGTGSSPLHF.

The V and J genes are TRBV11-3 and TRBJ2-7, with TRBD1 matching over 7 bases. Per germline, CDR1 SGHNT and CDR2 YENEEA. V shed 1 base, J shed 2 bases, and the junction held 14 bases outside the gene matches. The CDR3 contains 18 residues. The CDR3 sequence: CASSLGGRRQGSPYEQYF. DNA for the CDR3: TGTGCCAGCAGCTTAGGAGGGCGACGACAGGGTTCTCCCTACGAGCAGTACTTC.

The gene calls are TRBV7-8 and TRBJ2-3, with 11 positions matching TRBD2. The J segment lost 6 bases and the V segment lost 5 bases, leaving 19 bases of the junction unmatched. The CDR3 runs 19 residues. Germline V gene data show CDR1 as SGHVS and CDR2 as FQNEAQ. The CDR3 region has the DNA TGTGCCAGCAGCATCCAGGCGGGGTGGGGACTAGCGGTCTCGGATACGCAGTATTTT. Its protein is CASSIQAGWGLAVSDTQYF.

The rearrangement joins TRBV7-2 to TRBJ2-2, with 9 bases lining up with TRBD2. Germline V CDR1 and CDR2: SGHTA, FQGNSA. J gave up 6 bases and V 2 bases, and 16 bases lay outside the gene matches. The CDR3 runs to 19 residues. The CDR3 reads CASSLFHFVAGGGAGELFF. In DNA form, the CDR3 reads TGTGCCAGCAGCTTATTCCATTTTGTTGCGGGAGGGGGGGCCGGGGAGCTGTTTTTT.

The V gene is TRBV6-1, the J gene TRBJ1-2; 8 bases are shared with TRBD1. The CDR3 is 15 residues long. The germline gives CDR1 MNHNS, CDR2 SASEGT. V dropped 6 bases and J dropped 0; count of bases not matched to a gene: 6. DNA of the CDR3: TGTGCCAGCAGCGCCACAGGGGGGACTAACTATGGCTACACCTTC. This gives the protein CASSATGGTNYGYTF.

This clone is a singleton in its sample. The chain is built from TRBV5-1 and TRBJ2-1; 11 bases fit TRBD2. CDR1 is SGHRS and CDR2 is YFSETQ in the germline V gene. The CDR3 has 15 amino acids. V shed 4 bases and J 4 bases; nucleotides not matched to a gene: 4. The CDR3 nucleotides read TGCGCCAGCAGCGAACTAGCGGGAGCTTACAATGAGCAGTTCTTC. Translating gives CASSELAGAYNEQFF.

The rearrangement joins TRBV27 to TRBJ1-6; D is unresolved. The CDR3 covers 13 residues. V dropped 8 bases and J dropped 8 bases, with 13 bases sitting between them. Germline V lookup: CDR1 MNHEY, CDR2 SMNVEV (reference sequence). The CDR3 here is CASGAASHSPLHF. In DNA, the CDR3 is TGTGCCAGCGGTGCGGCTTCACATTCACCCCTCCACTTT.

The CDR3 is CASSELAGENGYTF. DNA for the CDR3: TGCGCCAGCAGTGAGTTGGCAGGGGAAAATGGCTACACCTTC. The V and J genes are TRBV10-2 and TRBJ1-2; tentatively, D is TRBD1 (6 bases). Germline CDR1 is WSHSY and CDR2 is SAAADI. Trimming took 1 base from V and 6 from J, leaving 12 bases between them. This CDR3 has 14 residues.

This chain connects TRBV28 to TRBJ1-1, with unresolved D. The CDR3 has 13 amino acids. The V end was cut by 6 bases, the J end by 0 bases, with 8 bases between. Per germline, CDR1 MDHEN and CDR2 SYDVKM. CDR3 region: CASRVALNTEAFF. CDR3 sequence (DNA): TGTGCCAGCAGGGTGGCCCTGAACACTGAAGCTTTCTTT.

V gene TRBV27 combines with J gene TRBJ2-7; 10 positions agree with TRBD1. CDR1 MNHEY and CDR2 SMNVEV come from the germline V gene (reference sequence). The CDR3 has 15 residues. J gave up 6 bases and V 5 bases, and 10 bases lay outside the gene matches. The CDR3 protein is CASSPDRGSPLEQYF. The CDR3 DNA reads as TGTGCCAGCAGTCCGGACAGGGGGTCTCCCCTCGAGCAGTACTTC.

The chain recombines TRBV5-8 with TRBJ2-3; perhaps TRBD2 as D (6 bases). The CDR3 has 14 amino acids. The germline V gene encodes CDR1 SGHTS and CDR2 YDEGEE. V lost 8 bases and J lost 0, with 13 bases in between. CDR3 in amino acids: CASPVGRSTDTQYF. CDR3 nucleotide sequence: TGTGCCAGTCCAGTCGGGAGAAGCACAGATACGCAGTATTTT.

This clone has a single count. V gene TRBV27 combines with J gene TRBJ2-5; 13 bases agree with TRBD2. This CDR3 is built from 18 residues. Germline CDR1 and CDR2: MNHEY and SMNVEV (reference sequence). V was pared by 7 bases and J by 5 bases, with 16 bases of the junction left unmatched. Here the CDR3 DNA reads TGTGCCAGCACCGCACCCCGCACTAGCGGGAGGGCGTGGGAGACCCAGTACTTC. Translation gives CASTAPRTSGRAWETQYF.

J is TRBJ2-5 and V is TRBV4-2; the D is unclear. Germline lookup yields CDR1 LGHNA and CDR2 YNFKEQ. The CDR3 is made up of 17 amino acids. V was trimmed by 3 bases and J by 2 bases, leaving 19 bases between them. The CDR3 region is CASSHPTVARFQETQYF. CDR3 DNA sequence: TGTGCCAGCAGCCATCCCACCGTGGCCCGATTTCAAGAGACCCAGTACTTC.

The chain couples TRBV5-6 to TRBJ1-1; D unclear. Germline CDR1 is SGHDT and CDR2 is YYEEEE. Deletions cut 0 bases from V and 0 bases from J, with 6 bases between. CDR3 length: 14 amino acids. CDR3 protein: CASSLEQVNTEAFF. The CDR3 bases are TGTGCCAGCAGCTTGGAGCAGGTGAACACTGAAGCTTTCTTT.

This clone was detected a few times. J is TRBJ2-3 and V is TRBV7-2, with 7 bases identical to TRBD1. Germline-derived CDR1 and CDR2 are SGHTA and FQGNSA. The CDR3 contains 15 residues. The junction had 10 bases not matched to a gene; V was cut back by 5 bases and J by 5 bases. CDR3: CASSTDDRVGDTQYF. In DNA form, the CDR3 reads TGTGCCAGCAGCACAGACGACAGGGTGGGAGATACGCAGTATTTT.

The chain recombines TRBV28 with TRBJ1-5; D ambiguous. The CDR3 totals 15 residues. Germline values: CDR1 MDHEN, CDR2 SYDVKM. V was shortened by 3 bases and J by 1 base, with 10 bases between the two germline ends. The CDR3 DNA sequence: TGTGCCAGCAGTTTGGGGAGTCTAAGCAATCAGCCCCAGCATTTT. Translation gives CASSLGSLSNQPQHF.

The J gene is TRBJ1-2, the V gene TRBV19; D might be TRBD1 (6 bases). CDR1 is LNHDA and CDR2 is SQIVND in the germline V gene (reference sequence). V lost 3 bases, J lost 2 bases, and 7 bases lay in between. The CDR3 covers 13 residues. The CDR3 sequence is CASSMTGNYGYTF. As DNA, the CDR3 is TGTGCCAGTAGTATGACAGGAAACTATGGCTACACCTTC.

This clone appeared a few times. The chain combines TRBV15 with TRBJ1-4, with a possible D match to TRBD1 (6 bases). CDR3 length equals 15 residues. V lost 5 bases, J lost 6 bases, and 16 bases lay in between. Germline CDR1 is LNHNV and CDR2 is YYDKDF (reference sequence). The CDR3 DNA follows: TGTGCCACCAGCTCCCGGGCCAGGGGTGATGAAAAACTGTTTTTT. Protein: CATSSRARGDEKLFF.

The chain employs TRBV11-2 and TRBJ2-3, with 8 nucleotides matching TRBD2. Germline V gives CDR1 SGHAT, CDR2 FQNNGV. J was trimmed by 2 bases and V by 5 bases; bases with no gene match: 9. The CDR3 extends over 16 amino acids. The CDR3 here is CASSLRISGITDTQYF. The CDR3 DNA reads TGTGCCAGCAGCCTAAGAATTAGCGGGATCACAGATACGCAGTATTTT.